A selection of T cell receptor beta chains follows, all from one sample in a study of CD8+CD57+ T cells in acquired aplastic anemia. Using its own MiXCR run on the reads, TCRdb lists one record per CDR3 protein. The sample has 110,000 or so distinct CDR3 sequences; 55% to 60% are singletons. Sequenced material: sorted CD4+, CD8+, or CD8+CD57+ T cells (not recorded which) from PBMCs. These receptors all stem from a human donor with aplastic anemia. CDR3s include the opening cysteine and the closing phenylalanine or tryptophan. D genes are given only for firm matches. Not every row has a clone size; where given, it reads once, few, many or a size class.

CASRAISRGYTF,TGTGCCAGCAGGGCAATTTCTCGTGGCTACACCTTC,TRBJ1-2,TRBV2,.,.
CASSLVQGSWNTEAFF,TGTGCCAGCAGCTTAGTACAGGGCTCGTGGAACACTGAAGCTTTCTTT,TRBJ1-1,TRBV7-8,.,few
CASSLAGQGAYEQYF,TGTGCCAGCAGCCTCGCGGGACAGGGGGCCTACGAGCAGTACTTC,TRBJ2-7,TRBV13,TRBD1,many
CSVRRTSVEQYF,TGCAGCGTTCGGAGGACTAGCGTCGAGCAGTACTTC,TRBJ2-7,TRBV29-1,TRBD2,.
CASSQAWTASYNEQFF,TGCGCCAGCAGCCAAGCTTGGACAGCCTCCTACAATGAGCAGTTCTTC,TRBJ2-1,TRBV4-1,.,.
CASSVARGANTDTQYF,TGTGCCAGCAGCGTAGCGCGGGGGGCTAACACAGATACGCAGTATTTT,TRBJ2-3,TRBV9,TRBD2,.
CASSLARGKFRDTQYF,TGCGCCAGCAGCTTGGCCCGGGGCAAGTTCAGGGATACGCAGTATTTT,TRBJ2-3,TRBV5-1,.,.
CASSSGPMNTEAFF,TGTGCCAGCTCTTCAGGCCCTATGAACACTGAAGCTTTCTTT,TRBJ1-1,TRBV7-3,.,few
CASSHNGYREFYEQYF,TGTGCCAGTAGTCATAATGGGTACAGGGAATTCTACGAGCAGTACTTC,TRBJ2-7,TRBV19,.,many
CSVVGQGNYGYTF,TGCAGCGTTGTGGGGCAGGGGAACTATGGCTACACCTTC,TRBJ1-2,TRBV29-1,.,many
CASSDWQLDADTQYF,TGTGCCAGCAGTGATTGGCAGCTTGATGCAGATACGCAGTATTTT,TRBJ2-3,TRBV2,.,few
CASSDGTSGGNEQFF,TGTGCCAGCAGTGACGGGACTAGCGGGGGCAATGAGCAGTTCTTC,TRBJ2-1,TRBV6-4,TRBD2,.
CASSSGPNNEQFF,TGTGCCAGCAGCTCCGGGCCGAACAATGAGCAGTTCTTC,TRBJ2-1,TRBV11-3,.,once
CASTQSRHQPQHF,TGTGCCAGTACCCAGTCCAGGCATCAGCCCCAGCATTTT,TRBJ1-5,TRBV19,.,.
CASSQADRDPGYTF,TGTGCCAGCAGCCAAGCTGACAGGGACCCTGGCTACACCTTC,TRBJ1-2,TRBV3-1,TRBD1,.
CASSLNGRYGYTF,TGCGCCAGCAGCTTGAACGGGCGTTATGGCTACACCTTC,TRBJ1-2,TRBV5-1,.,many
CASGTGLGHNEQFF,TGTGCCAGCGGCACGGGACTAGGGCACAATGAGCAGTTCTTC,TRBJ2-1,TRBV11-2,TRBD2,.
CASSWTGSNQPQHF,TGTGCCAGCAGCTGGACCGGTAGCAATCAGCCCCAGCATTTT,TRBJ1-5,TRBV6-1,.,many
CASSHGTGSSNQPQHF,TGTGCCAGCAGCCACGGGACAGGGTCTAGCAATCAGCCCCAGCATTTT,TRBJ1-5,TRBV14,TRBD1,.
CASSSQGRETQYF,TGTGCCAGCAGTTCACAGGGTCGAGAGACCCAGTACTTC,TRBJ2-5,TRBV12-3/TRBV12-4,.,.
CASSQPDTPSSYNEQFF,TGTGCCAGCAGCCAACCAGACACGCCGAGCTCCTACAATGAGCAGTTCTTC,TRBJ2-1,TRBV7-6,.,.
CASSPGRTVGYGYTF,TGTGCCAGTAGTCCCGGACGGACGGTCGGCTATGGCTACACCTTC,TRBJ1-2,TRBV19,.,.
CASSLTGEAQPQHF,TGTGCCAGCAGTCTGACAGGGGAGGCTCAGCCCCAGCATTTT,TRBJ1-5,TRBV6-1,TRBD1,.
CASSLGSGRPSYNEQFF,TGTGCCAGCAGCTTGGGTAGCGGGAGGCCCTCCTACAATGAGCAGTTCTTC,TRBJ2-1,TRBV7-2,TRBD2,many
CASSLLQGADSPLHF,TGCGCCAGCAGCTTACTCCAGGGGGCTGATTCACCCCTCCACTTT,TRBJ1-6,TRBV5-1,TRBD1,.
CASRVSRQAYNEQFF,TGTGCCAGTAGGGTTAGCCGCCAGGCCTACAATGAGCAGTTCTTC,TRBJ2-1,TRBV19,.,many
CASRDRGATEAFF,TGTGCCAGTAGGGACAGGGGCGCCACTGAAGCTTTCTTT,TRBJ1-1,TRBV19,TRBD1,few
CASSVGDPRTHGYTF,TGTGCCAGCAGCGTTGGGGACCCTCGGACCCATGGCTACACCTTC,TRBJ1-2,TRBV9,.,.
CASSLLSRPDAGHNNEQFF,TGTGCCAGCAGCTTATTATCCCGACCGGACGCGGGCCACAATAATGAGCAGTTCTTC,TRBJ2-1,TRBV11-1,.,few
CASSDPPSGEQYF,TGCGCCAGCAGTGACCCGCCTAGCGGCGAGCAGTACTTC,TRBJ2-7,TRBV10-1,TRBD2,.
CASSLGRRERETQYF,TGTGCCAGCAGCTTAGGGCGTAGGGAAAGGGAGACCCAGTACTTC,TRBJ2-5,TRBV11-1,.,few
CASSFKQGTEAFF,TGTGCCAGCAGCTTTAAACAGGGTACTGAAGCTTTCTTT,TRBJ1-1,TRBV7-8,.,.
CASSWGRYGYTF,TGTGCCAGCAGTTGGGGAAGATATGGCTACACCTTC,TRBJ1-2,TRBV28,.,.
CATKQDPNSYEQYF,TGTGCCACCAAACAAGATCCGAACTCCTACGAGCAGTACTTC,TRBJ2-7,TRBV2,.,few
CASSYRRTDMNTEAFF,TGTGCCAGCAGTTATCGGAGGACGGACATGAACACTGAAGCTTTCTTT,TRBJ1-1,TRBV6-5,.,many
CAITPGVGQGYEQYF,TGTGCCATCACCCCCGGGGTTGGACAGGGCTACGAGCAGTACTTC,TRBJ2-7,TRBV10-3,TRBD1,.
CASEMGGMNTEAFF,TGCGCCAGCGAGATGGGGGGAATGAACACTGAAGCTTTCTTT,TRBJ1-1,TRBV5-1,.,.
CAVATYEQYF,TGTGCCGTCGCGACCTACGAGCAGTACTTC,TRBJ2-7,TRBV10-3,.,few
CATGGPSYRQHF,TGTGCCACCGGGGGGCCGTCCTACCGGCAGCATTTT,TRBJ1-5,TRBV19,.,.
CASSQSGNYGYTF,TGTGCCAGCAGCCAATCGGGGAACTATGGCTACACCTTC,TRBJ1-2,TRBV16,.,.
CASSDWLFVADTQYF,TGTGCCAGCAGTGATTGGCTTTTTGTGGCAGATACGCAGTATTTT,TRBJ2-3,TRBV2,.,few
CASSLPQGIYNEQFF,TGTGCCAGCAGCCTCCCCCAGGGGATCTACAATGAGCAGTTCTTC,TRBJ2-1,TRBV11-1,.,once
CASSFRVQGSTGELFF,TGTGCCAGCAGCTTTCGAGTCCAGGGTAGCACCGGGGAGCTGTTTTTT,TRBJ2-2,TRBV11-2,.,few
CASSSLDSYSYEQYF,TGTGCCAGCAGCTCCTTGGACAGCTATTCCTACGAGCAGTACTTC,TRBJ2-7,TRBV7-9,.,many
CAISESASGNTIYF,TGTGCCATCAGTGAGTCAGCCTCTGGAAACACCATATATTTT,TRBJ1-3,TRBV10-3,.,.
CSVYVSYNEQFF,TGCAGCGTTTACGTCTCCTACAATGAGCAGTTCTTC,TRBJ2-1,TRBV29-1,.,.
CASRGTDYNEQFF,TGTGCCAGCAGGGGGACAGACTACAATGAGCAGTTCTTC,TRBJ2-1,TRBV7-3,TRBD1,few
CATGDASTDTQYF,TGTGCCACCGGGGACGCTAGCACAGATACGCAGTATTTT,TRBJ2-3,TRBV24-1,.,.
CASSEVAGAQETQYF,TGCGCCAGCAGTGAGGTAGCGGGGGCCCAAGAGACCCAGTACTTC,TRBJ2-5,TRBV10-2,TRBD2,.